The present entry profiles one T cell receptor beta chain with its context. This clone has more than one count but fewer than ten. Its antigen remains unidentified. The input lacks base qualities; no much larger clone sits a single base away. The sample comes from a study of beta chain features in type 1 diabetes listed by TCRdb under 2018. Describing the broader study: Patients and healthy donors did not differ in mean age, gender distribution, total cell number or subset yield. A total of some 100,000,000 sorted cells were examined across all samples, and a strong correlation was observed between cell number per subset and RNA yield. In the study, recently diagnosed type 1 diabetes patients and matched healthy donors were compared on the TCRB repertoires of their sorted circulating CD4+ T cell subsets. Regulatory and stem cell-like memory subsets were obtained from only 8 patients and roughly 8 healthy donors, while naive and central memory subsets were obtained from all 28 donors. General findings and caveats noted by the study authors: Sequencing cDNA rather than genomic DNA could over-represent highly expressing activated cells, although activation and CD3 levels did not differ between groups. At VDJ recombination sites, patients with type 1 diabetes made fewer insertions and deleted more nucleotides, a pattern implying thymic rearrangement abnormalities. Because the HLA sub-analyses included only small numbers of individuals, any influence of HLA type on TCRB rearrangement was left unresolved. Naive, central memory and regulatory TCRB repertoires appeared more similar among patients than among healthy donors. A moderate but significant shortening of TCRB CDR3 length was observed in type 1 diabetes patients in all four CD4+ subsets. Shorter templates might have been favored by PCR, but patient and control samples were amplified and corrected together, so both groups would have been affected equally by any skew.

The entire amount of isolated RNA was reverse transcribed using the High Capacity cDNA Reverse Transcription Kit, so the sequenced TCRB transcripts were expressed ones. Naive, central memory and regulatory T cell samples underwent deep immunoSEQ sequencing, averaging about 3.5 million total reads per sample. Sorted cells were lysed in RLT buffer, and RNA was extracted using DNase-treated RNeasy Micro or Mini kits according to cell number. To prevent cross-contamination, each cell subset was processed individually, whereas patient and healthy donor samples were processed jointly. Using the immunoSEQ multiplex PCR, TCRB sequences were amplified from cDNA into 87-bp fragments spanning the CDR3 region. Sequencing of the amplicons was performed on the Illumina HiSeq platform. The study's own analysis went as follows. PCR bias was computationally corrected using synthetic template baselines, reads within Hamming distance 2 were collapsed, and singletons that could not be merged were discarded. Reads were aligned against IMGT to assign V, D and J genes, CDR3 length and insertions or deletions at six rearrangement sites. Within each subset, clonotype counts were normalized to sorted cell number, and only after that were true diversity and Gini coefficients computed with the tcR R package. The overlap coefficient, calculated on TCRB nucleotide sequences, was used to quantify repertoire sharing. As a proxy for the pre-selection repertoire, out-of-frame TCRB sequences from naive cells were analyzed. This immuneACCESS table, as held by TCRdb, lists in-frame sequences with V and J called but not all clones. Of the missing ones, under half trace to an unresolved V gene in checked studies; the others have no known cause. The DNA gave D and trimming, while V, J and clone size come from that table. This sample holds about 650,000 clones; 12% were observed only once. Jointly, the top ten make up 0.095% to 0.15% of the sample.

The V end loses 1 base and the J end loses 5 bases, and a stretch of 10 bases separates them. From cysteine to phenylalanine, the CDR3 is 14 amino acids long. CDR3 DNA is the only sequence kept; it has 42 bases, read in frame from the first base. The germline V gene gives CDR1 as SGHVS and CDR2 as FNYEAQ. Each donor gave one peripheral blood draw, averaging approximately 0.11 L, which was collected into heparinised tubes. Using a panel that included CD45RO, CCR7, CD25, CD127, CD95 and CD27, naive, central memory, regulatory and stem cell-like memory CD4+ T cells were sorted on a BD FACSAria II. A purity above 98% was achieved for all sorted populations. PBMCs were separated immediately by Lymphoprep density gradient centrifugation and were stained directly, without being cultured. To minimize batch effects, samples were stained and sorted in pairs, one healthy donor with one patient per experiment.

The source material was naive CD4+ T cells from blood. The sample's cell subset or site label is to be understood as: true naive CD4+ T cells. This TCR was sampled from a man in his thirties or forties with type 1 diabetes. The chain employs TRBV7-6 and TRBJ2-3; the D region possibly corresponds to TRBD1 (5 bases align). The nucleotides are TGTGCCAGCAGCTTAGGACAGCGACGAGATACGCAGTATTTT. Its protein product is CASSLGQRRDTQYF. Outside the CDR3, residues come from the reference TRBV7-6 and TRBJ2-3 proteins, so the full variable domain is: GAGVSQSPRYKVTKRGQDVALRCDPISGHVSLYWYRQALGQGPEFLTYFNYEAQQDKSGLPNDRFSAERPEGSISTLTIQRTEQRDSAMYRCASSLGQRRDTQYFGPGTRLTVL.